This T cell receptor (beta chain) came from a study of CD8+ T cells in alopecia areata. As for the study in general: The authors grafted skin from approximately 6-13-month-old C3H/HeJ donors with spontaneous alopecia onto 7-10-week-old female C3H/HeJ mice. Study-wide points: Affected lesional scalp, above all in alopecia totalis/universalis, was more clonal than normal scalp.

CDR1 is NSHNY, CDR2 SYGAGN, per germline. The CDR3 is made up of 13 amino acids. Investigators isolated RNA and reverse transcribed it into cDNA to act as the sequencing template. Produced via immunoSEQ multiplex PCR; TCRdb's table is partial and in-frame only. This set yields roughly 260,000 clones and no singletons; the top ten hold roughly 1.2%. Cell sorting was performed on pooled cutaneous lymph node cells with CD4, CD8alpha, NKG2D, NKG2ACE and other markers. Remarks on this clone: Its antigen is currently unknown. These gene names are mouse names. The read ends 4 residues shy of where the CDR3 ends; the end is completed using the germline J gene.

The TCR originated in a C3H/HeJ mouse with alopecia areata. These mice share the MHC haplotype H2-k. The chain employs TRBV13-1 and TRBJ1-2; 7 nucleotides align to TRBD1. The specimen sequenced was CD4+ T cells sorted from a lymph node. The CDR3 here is CASSEGQGDDYTF. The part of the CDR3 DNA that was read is TGTGCCAGCAGTGAGGGCCAGGGGGAC.